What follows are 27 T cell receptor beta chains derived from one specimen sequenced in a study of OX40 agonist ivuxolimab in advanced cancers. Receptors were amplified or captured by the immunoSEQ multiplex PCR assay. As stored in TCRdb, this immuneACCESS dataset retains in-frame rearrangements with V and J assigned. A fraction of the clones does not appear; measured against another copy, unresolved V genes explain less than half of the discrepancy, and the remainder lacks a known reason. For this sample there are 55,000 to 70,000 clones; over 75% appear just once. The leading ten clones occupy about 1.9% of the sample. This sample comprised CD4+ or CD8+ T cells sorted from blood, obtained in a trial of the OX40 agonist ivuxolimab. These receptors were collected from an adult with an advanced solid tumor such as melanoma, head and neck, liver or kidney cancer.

The CDR3 reads CASSSLGSPDTQYF. The CDR3 nucleotides read TGTGCCAGCAGCTCCCTAGGCAGCCCAGATACGCAGTATTTT. This rearrangement joins TRBV7-2 to TRBJ2-3; D gene unclear. The CDR3 length is 14 residues. The V end lost 4 bases, the J end lost 4 bases, and 12 bases lay between the germline ends. Germline V gives CDR1 SGHTA, CDR2 FQGNSA.

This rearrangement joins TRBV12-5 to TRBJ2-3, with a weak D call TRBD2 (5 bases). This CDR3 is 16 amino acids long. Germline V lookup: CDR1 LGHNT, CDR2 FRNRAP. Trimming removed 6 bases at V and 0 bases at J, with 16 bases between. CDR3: CASGSSLGASTDTQYF. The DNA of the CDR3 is TGTGCTAGTGGCTCCAGTTTGGGAGCTAGCACAGATACGCAGTATTTT.

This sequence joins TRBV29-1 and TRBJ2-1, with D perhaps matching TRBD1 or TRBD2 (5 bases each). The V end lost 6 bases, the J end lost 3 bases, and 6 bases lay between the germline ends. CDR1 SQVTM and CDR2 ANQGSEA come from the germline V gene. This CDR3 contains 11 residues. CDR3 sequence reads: CSVGVYNEQFF. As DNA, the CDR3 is TGCAGCGTGGGGGTCTACAATGAGCAGTTCTTC.

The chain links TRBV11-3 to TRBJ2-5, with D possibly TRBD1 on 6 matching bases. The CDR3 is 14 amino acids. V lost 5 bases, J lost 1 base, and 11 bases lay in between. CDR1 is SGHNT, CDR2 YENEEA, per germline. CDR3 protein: CASSQGRSQETQYF. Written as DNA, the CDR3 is TGTGCCAGCAGCCAGGGGCGCAGCCAAGAGACCCAGTACTTC.

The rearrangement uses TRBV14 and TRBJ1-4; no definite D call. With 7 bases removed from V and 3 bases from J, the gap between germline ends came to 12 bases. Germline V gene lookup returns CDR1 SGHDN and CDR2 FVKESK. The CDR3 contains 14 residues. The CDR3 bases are TGTGCCAGCAAGGAAGGATTATCTAATGAAAAACTGTTTTTT. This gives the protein CASKEGLSNEKLFF.

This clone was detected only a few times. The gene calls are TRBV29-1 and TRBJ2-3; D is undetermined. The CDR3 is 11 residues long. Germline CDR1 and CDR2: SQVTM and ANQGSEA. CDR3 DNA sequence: TGCACCCTCGCCCGCACAGATACGCAGTATTTT. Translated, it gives CTLARTDTQYF.

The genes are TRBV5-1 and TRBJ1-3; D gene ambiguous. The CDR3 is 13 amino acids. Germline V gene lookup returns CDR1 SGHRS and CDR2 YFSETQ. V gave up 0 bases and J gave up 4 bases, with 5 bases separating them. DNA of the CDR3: TGCGCCAGCAGCTTGGCACAAGGAAACACCATATATTTT. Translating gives CASSLAQGNTIYF.

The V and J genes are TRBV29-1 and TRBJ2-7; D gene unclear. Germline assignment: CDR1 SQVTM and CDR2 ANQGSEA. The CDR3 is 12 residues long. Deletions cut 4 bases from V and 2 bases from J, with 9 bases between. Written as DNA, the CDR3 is TGCAGCGTTGTGAAGGCTACCTACGAGCAGTACTTC. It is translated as CSVVKATYEQYF.

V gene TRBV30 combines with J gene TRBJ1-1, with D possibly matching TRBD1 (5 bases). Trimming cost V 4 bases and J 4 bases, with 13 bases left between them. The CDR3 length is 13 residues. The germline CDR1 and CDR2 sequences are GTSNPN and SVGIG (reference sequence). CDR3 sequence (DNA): TGTGCCTGGAAAGTTCAGGGTGGCACTGAAGCTTTCTTT. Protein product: CAWKVQGGTEAFF.

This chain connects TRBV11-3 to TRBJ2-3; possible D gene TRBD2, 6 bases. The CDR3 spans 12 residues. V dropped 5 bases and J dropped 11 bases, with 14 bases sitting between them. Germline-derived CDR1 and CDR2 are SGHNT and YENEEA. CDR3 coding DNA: TGTGCCAGCAGCAACCCGGAGGGAGGGCAGTATTTT. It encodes CASSNPEGGQYF.

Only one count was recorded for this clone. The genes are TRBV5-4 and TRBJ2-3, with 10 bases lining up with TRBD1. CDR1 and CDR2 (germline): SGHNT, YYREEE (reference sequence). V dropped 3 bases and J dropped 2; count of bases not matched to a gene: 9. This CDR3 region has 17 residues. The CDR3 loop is CASSSPDRGTHTDTQYF. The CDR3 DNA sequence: TGTGCCAGCAGCTCGCCGGACAGGGGGACTCACACAGATACGCAGTATTTT. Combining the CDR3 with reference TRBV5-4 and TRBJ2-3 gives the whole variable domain ETGVTQSPTHLIKTRGQQVTLRCSSQSGHNTVSWYQQALGQGPQFIFQYYREEENGRGNFPPRFSGLQFPNYSSELNVNALELDDSALYLCASSSPDRGTHTDTQYFGPGTRLTVL.

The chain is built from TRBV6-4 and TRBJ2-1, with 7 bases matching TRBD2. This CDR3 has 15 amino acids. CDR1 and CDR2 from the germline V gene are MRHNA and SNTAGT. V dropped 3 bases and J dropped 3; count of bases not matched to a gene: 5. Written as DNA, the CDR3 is TGTGCCAGCAGTGAAACCAGCGGGATCTACAATGAGCAGTTCTTC. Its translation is CASSETSGIYNEQFF.

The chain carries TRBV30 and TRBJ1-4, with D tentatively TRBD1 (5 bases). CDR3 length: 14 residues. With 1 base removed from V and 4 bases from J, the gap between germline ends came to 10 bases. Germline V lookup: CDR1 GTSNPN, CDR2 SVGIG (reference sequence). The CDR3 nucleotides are TGTGCCTGGAGTGCGGACACGCTTAATGAAAAACTGTTTTTT. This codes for CAWSADTLNEKLFF.

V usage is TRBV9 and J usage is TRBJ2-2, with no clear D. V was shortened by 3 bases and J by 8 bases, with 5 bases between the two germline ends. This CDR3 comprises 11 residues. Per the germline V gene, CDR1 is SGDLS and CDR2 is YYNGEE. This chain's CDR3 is CASSARGELFF. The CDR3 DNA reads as TGTGCCAGCAGCGCGAGAGGGGAGCTGTTTTTT.

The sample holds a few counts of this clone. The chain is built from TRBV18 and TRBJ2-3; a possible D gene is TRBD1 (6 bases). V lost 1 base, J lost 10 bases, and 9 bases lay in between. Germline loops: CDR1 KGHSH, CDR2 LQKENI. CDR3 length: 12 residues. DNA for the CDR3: TGTGCCAGCTCACCACAGGACAGAGCGCAGTATTTT. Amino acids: CASSPQDRAQYF.

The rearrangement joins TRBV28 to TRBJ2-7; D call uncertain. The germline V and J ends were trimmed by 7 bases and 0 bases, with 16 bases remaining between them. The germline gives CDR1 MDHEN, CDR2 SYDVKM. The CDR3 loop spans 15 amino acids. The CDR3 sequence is CASTSSGMSSYEQYF. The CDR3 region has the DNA TGTGCCAGCACCTCCTCGGGCATGAGCTCCTACGAGCAGTACTTC.

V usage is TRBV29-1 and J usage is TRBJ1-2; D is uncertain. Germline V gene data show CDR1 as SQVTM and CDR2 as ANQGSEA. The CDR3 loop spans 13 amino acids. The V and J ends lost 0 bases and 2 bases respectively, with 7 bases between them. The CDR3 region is CSVEEDGNYGYTF. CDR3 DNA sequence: TGCAGCGTTGAAGAAGACGGAAACTATGGCTACACCTTC. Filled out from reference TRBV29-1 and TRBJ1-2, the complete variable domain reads SAVISQKPSRDICQRGTSLTIQCQVDSQVTMMFWYRQQPGQSLTLIATANQGSEATYESGFVIDKFPISRPNLTFSTLTVSNMSPEDSSIYLCSVEEDGNYGYTFGSGTRLTVV.

CDR3 amino acids: CASRSDTDTQYF. The CDR3 bases are TGTGCCAGCAGATCTGACACAGATACGCAGTATTTT. V is TRBV6-6 and J is TRBJ2-3; D unclear. Germline V gene data show CDR1 as MNHNY and CDR2 as SVGAGI (reference sequence). The length of the CDR3 is 12 residues. V lost 6 bases and J 2 bases, leaving 6 bases between the germline ends.

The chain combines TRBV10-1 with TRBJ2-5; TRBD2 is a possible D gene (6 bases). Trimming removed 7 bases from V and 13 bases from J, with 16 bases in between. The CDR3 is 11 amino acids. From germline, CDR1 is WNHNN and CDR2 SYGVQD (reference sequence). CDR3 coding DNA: TGCGCCAGCACCTACTTGGCGGGACCGTACTTC. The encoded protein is CASTYLAGPYF.

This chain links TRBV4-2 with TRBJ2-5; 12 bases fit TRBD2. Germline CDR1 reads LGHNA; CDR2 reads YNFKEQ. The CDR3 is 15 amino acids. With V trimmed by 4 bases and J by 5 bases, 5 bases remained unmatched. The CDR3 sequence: CASSRGLAGLETQYF. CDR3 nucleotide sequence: TGTGCCAGCAGCCGCGGACTAGCGGGATTGGAGACCCAGTACTTC.

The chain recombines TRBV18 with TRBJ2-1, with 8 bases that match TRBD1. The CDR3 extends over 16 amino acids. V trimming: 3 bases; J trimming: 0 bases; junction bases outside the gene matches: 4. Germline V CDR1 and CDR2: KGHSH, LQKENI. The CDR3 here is CASSPQGQGSYNEQFF. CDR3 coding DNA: TGTGCCAGCTCACCTCAAGGACAGGGCTCCTACAATGAGCAGTTCTTC.

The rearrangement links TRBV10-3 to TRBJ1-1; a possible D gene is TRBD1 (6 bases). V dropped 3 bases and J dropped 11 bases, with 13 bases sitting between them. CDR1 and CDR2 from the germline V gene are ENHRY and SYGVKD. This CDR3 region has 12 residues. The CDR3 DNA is TGTGCCATCAGTGAAGATTGGGACAAGGCTTTCTTT. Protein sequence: CAISEDWDKAFF.

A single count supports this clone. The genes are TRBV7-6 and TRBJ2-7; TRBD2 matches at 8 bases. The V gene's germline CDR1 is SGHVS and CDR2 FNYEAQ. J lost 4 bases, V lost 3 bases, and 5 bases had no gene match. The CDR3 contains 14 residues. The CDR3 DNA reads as TGTGCCAGCAGCTTCGGGGGGGCTCTGTACGAGCAGTACTTC. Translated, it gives CASSFGGALYEQYF.

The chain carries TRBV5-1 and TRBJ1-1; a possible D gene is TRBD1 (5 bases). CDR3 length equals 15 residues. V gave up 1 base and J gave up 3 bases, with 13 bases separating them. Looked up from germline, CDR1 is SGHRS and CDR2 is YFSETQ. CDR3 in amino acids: CASSLLVVGDTEAFF. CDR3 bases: TGCGCCAGCAGCTTGCTGGTGGTGGGGGACACTGAAGCTTTCTTT.

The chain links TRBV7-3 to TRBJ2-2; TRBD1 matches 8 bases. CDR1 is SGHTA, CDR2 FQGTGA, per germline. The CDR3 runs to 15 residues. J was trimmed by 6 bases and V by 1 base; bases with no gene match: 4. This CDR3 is CASSLSGTGAGELFF. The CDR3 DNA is TGTGCCAGCAGCTTAAGTGGGACAGGTGCCGGGGAGCTGTTTTTT.

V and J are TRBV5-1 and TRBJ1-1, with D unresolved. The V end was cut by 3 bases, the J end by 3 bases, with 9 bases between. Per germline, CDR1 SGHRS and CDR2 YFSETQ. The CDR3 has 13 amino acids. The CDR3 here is CASSSHLDTEAFF. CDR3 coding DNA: TGCGCCAGCAGCTCGCATTTGGACACTGAAGCTTTCTTT.

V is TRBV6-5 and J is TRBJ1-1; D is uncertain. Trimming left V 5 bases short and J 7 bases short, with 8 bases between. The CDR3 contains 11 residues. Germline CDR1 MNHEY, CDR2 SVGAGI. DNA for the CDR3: TGTGCCAGCAGTGACGGATTTGAAGCTTTCTTT. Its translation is CASSDGFEAFF.